This TCR beta chain was found in a study of early T cells in non-severe SARS-CoV-2 infection. For the study at large: RNA in bulk from unsorted whole blood was sequenced, and chains were unpaired. The study, taken as a whole, reports: Lookups in VDJdb leaned toward anti-spike CD8 responses and missed private and CD4 specificities.

This CDR3 has 13 amino acids. The ends were cut back, 4 bases at V and 2 bases at J, with 5 bases in the middle. Germline-derived CDR1 and CDR2 are ENHRY and SYGVKD. Unique molecular identifiers (one per individual cDNA molecule) were attached. Each CDR3 protein is one row after TCRdb ran MiXCR on the 5' RACE reads. The table lists over 100,000 distinct CDR3 sequences, roughly 13% of them singletons. The sample holds a few counts of this clonotype. Its target is unknown. The specimen sequenced was whole blood. J is TRBJ2-2 and V is TRBV10-3; D unclear. This receptor was identified in an adult who was a healthcare worker with PCR-confirmed SARS-CoV-2 infection or an uninfected control (not recorded which). This CDR3 reads CAISGSNTGELFF. In nucleotides, the CDR3 is TGTGCCATCAGTGGCTCAAACACCGGGGAGCTGTTTTTT.